The T cell receptor beta chain under discussion was sequenced for a study of regulatory T cells in long-lasting Graves disease. Germline-derived CDR1 and CDR2 are SGHAT and FQDESV (reference sequence). Trimming removed 8 bases at V and 1 base at J, with 17 bases between. This CDR3 comprises 15 residues. The time point: newly diagnosed GD, antithyroid drugs for less than 3 months. Extracted PBMC RNA gave rise to the TCR library. Building of the TCR beta libraries involved iRepertoire HTBI primers and Arm-PCR of CDR3 regions. In TCRdb, the multiplex PCR reads were re-called with MiXCR into one record per CDR3 protein. Among 420,000 or so distinct CDR3 sequences listed, about 15% were seen once. This clonotype was seen many times. Its antigen is not identified. Study-wide points: The study found lower TCR diversity in persistent Graves' patients than in newly diagnosed ones. Repertoires from persistent disease leaned toward TRBV28, TRBJ1-2 and TRBJ2-5.

A further study also used this sample, focusing on T cells in Graves' hyperthyroidism and ophthalmopathy. Per that paper: Thyroid ultrasound and orbital computed tomography, with clinical symptoms and serum thyroxine and TRAb, informed diagnoses. A set of HTBI primers served as the primers for a first-round RT-PCR of the TCR CDR3.

The chain carries TRBV11-1 and TRBJ2-5; TRBD2 is a possible D gene (5 bases). The source material was peripheral blood mononuclear cells (PBMCs), sampled at new diagnosis, from a patient treated with antithyroid drugs. The sequence was collected from a young woman with Graves disease. The CDR3, as DNA: TGTGCCAGCCGACCCCAGAGGGATCGCCAAGAGACCCAGTACTTC. Encoded protein: CASRPQRDRQETQYF.